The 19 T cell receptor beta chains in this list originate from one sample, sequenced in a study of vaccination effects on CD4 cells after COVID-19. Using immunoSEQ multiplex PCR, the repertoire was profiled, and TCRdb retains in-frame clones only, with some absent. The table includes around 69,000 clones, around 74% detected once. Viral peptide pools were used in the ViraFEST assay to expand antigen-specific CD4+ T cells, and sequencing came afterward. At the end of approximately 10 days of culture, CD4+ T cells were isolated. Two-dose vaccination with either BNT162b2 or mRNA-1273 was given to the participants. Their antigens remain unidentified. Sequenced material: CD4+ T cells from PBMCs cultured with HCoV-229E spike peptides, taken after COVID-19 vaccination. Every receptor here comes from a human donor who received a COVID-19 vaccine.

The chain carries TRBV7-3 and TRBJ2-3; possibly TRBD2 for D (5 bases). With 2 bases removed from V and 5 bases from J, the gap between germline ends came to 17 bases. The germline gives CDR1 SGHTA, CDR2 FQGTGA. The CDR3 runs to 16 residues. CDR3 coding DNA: TGTGCCAGCAGCTTATCCAGCGGTTCAACTAGAGATACGCAGTATTTT. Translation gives CASSLSSGSTRDTQYF.

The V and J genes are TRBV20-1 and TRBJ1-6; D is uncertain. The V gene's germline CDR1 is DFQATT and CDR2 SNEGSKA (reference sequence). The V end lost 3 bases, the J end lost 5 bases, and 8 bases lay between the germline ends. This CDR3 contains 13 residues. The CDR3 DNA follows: TGCAGTGCTAGTTGGCGGGATAATTCACCCCTCCACTTT. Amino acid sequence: CSASWRDNSPLHF.

The CDR3 DNA sequence: TGTGCCAGCAGCCAAGAATCGGATAGCGGGGAGAACACCGGGGAGCTGTTTTTT. Protein product: CASSQESDSGENTGELFF. This sequence joins TRBV3-1 (or the pseudogene TRBV3-2) and TRBJ2-2; 8 bases map to TRBD2. Germline V gene sequence: CDR1 LGHDT, CDR2 YNNKEL (reference sequence). This CDR3 has 18 residues. V was clipped by 0 bases and J by 1 base; unmatched bases: 7.

The CDR3 sequence is CASSRPGGTGNLYGYTF. The CDR3 DNA follows: TGTGCCAGCAGCCGTCCGGGGGGGACAGGGAATCTCTATGGCTACACCTTC. V usage is TRBV14 and J usage is TRBJ1-2, with TRBD1 identical over 9 bases. V shed 4 bases, J shed 4 bases, and the junction held 13 bases outside the gene matches. The length of the CDR3 is 17 residues. CDR1 is SGHDN, CDR2 FVKESK, per germline. The complete variable domain, with remaining parts taken from reference TRBV14 and TRBJ1-2, reads EAGVTQFPSHSVIEKGQTVTLRCDPISGHDNLYWYRRVMGKEIKFLLHFVKESKQDESGMPNNRFLAERTGGTYSTLKVQPAELEDSGVYFCASSRPGGTGNLYGYTFGSGTRLTVV.

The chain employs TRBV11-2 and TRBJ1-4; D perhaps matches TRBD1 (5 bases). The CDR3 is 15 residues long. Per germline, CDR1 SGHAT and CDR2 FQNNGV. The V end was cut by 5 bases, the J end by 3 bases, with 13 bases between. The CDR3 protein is CASSPSAGSNEKLFF. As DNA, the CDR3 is TGTGCCAGCAGCCCCTCCGCAGGGTCTAATGAAAAACTGTTTTTT. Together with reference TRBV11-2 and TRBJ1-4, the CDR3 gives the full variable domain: EAGVAQSPRYKIIEKRQSVAFWCNPISGHATLYWYQQILGQGPKLLIQFQNNGVVDDSQLPKDRFSAERLKGVDSTLKIQPAKLEDSAVYLCASSPSAGSNEKLFFGSGTQLSVL.

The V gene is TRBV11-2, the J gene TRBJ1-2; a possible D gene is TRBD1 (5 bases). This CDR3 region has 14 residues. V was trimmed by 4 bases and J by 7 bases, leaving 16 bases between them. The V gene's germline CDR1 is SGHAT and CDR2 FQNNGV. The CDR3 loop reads CASSSPPQTVGYTF. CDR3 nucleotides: TGTGCCAGCAGCTCCCCCCCACAGACAGTTGGCTACACCTTC.

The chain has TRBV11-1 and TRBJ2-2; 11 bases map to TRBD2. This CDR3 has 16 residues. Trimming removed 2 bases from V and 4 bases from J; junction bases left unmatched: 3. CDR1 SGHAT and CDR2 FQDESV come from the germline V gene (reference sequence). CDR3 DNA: TGTGCCAGCAGCTTAAGTAGCGGGGGGGCCACCGGGGAGCTGTTTTTT. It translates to CASSLSSGGATGELFF. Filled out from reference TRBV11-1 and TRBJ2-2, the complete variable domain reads EAEVAQSPRYKITEKSQAVAFWCDPISGHATLYWYRQILGQGPELLVQFQDESVVDDSQLPKDRFSAERLKGVDSTLKIQPAELGDSAMYLCASSLSSGGATGELFFGEGSRLTVL.

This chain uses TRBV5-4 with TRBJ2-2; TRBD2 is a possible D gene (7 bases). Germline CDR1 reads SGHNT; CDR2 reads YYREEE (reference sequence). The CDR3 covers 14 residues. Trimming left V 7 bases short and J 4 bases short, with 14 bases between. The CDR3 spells CASSRRGGTGELFF. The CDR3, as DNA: TGTGCCAGCTCGAGGAGGGGGGGCACCGGGGAGCTGTTTTTT. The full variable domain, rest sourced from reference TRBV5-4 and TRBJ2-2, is ETGVTQSPTHLIKTRGQQVTLRCSSQSGHNTVSWYQQALGQGPQFIFQYYREEENGRGNFPPRFSGLQFPNYSSELNVNALELDDSALYLCASSRRGGTGELFFGEGSRLTVL.

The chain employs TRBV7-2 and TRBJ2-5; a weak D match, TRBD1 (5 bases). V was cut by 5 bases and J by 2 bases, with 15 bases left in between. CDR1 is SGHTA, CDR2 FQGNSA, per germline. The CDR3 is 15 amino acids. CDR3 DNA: TGTGCCAGCAGCCCATACGGACACGGTCAAGAGACCCAGTACTTC. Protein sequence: CASSPYGHGQETQYF.

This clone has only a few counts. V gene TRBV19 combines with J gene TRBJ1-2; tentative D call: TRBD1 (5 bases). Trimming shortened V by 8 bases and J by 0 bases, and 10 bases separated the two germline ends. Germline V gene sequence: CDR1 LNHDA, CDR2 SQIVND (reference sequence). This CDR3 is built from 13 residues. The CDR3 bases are TGTGCCAGTTGGGACGGTACTAACTATGGCTACACCTTC. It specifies CASWDGTNYGYTF.

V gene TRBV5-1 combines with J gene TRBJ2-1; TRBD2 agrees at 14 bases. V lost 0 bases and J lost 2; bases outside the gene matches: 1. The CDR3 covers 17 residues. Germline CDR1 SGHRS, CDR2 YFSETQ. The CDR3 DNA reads TGCGCCAGCAGCTTGGGACTAGCGGGGGGGGCCTACAATGAGCAGTTCTTC. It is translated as CASSLGLAGGAYNEQFF.

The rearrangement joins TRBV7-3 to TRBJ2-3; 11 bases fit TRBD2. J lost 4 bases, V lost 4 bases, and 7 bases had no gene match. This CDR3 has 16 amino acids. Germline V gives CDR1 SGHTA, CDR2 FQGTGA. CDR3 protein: CASSSLAGGTADTQYF. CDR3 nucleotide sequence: TGTGCCAGCAGCTCGCTAGCGGGGGGCACGGCAGATACGCAGTATTTT.

DNA of the CDR3: TGTGCCAGCAGTCGGACAGGGGGCGGTCAGCCCCAGCATTTT. Translation gives CASSRTGGGQPQHF. The genes are TRBV6-5 and TRBJ1-5, with TRBD1 identical over 11 bases. CDR3 length: 14 residues. The germline CDR1 and CDR2 sequences are MNHEY and SVGAGI. With 5 bases clipped from V and 6 bases from J, the junction kept 3 bases outside the gene matches.

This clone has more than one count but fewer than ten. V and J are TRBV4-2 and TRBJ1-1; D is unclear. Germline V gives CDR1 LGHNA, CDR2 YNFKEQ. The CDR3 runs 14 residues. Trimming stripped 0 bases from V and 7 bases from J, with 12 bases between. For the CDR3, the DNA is TGTGCCAGCAGCCAAGATCTTCAGGAGGGTGAAGCTTTCTTT. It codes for CASSQDLQEGEAFF.

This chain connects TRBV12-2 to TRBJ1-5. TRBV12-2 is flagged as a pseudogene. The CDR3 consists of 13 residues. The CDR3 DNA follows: TGTGCAAGTCGTTGTAGGGGCAATCAGCCCCAGCATTTT. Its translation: CASRCRGNQPQHF.

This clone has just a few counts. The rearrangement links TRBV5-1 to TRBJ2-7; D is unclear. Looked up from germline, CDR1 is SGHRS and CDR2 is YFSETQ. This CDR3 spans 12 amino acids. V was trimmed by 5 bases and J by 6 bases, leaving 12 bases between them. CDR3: CASRAPTGEQYV. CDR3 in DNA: TGCGCCAGCAGAGCCCCCACCGGCGAGCAGTACGTC.

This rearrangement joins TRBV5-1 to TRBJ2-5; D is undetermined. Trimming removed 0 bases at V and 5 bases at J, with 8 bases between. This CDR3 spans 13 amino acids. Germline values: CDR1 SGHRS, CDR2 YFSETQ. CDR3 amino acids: CASSLGIPETQYF. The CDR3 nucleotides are TGCGCCAGCAGCTTGGGAATCCCCGAGACCCAGTACTTC.

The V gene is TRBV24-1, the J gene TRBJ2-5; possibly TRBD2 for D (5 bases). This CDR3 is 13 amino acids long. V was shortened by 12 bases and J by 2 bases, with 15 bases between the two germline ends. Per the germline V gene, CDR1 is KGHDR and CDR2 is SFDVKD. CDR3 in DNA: TGTGCCGCTAGAAGGAGCGGACAAGAGACCCAGTACTTC. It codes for CAARRSGQETQYF.

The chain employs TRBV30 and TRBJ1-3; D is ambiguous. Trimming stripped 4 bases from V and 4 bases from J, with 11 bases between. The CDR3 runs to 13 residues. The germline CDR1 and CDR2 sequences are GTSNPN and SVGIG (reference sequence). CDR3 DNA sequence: TGTGCCTGGAACCGCGACAACGGAAACACCATATATTTT. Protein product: CAWNRDNGNTIYF.